This T cell receptor beta chain was retrieved from a study of blood T cell repertoires in COVID-19. Study summary: The study drew acute and convalescent COVID-19 samples from the United States, Italy and Spain. The analysed material was cDNA or gDNA that came from T cells, B-cell-depleted T cells, or PBMCs.

In the original workflow: Counts of nucleated cells, estimated from reference gene primer amplification, were obtained. This table comes from immunoSEQ multiplex PCR, and its TCRdb copy is limited to in-frame clones, with some not included. The D gene and trimming were derived from the DNA, and the V and J assignments and clone size from that table. This table has around 95,000 clones, approximately 80% appearing once. Deletions cut 0 bases from V and 3 bases from J, with 13 bases between. The CDR3 is made up of 15 amino acids. The germline gives CDR1 SGHRS, CDR2 YFSETQ. Sequencing was done on a sample of peripheral blood. This sequence joins TRBV5-1 and TRBJ2-7; D may be TRBD2 (6 bases). The sequence was collected from a man between 45 and 60 years old with active or convalescent COVID-19. The CDR3 sequence: CASSLDWGGGYEQYF. CDR3 DNA sequence: TGCGCCAGCAGCTTGGATTGGGGAGGCGGCTACGAGCAGTACTTC.